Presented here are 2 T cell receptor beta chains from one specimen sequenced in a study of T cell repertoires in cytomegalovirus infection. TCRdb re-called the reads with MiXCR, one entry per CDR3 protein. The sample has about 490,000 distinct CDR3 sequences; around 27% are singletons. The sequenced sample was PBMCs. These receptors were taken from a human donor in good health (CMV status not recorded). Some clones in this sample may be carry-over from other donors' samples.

The CDR3 sequence is CASSPEPSSYEQYF. CDR3 DNA: TGTGCCAGTAGTCCTGAACCCAGTTCCTACGAGCAGTACTTC. The chain combines TRBV19 with TRBJ2-7; no definite D call. CDR1 is LNHDA, CDR2 SQIVND, per germline (reference sequence). The CDR3 is 14 residues long. V was pared by 5 bases and J by 1 base, with 12 bases between.

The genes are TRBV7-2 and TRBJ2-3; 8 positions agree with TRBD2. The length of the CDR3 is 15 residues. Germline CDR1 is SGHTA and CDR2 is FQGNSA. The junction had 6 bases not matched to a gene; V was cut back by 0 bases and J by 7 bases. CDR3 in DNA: TGTGCCAGCAGCTTAGCACTAGCGGTCGTAAATACGCAGTATTTT. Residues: CASSLALAVVNTQYF.